What follows are 7 T cell receptor beta chains derived from one specimen sequenced in a study of blood T cells in healthy people across ages. A second PCR, run for about 6 to 12 cycles, used a sample-barcoded 5' primer plus a J-beta primer mix. TCRdb processed the 5' RACE reads anew with MiXCR; each CDR3 protein has one entry. The profile shows roughly 1,000,000 distinct CDR3 sequences, roughly 24% of them singletons. The same sample was also used in a study of T cells of mothers and their children.

The sequencing input was blood. All receptors come from a girl aged 2-10 years in good health.

This clonotype showed up many times. V usage is TRBV29-1 and J usage is TRBJ2-5; D perhaps matches TRBD2 (5 bases). This CDR3 is 10 amino acids long. Germline CDR1 is SQVTM and CDR2 is ANQGSEA. V was shortened by 7 bases and J by 5 bases, with 8 bases between the two germline ends. CDR3 coding DNA: TGCAGCGCGGGAAGGGAGACCCAGTACTTC. It specifies CSAGRETQYF.

Notes on this clonotype: Since no conserved phenylalanine or tryptophan closes the CDR3, a read error is the likely cause. V gene TRBV2 combines with J gene TRBJ2-1; TRBD2 matches 9 bases. There are 15 residues in the CDR3. After removal of 5 bases from V and 6 bases from J, the junction contained 8 bases not matched to a gene. Germline loops: CDR1 SNHLY, CDR2 FYNNEI. The CDR3 spells CASSQSGGTSNEQFL. CDR3 DNA: TGTGCCAGCAGTCAGAGCGGGGGGACGTCCAATGAGCAGTTCCTC.

The sample holds a few counts of this clonotype. This sequence joins TRBV27 and TRBJ2-7; 10 bases align to TRBD2. Germline trimming cut 5 bases from V and 4 bases from J; bases unmatched to any gene: 5. Germline V CDR1 and CDR2: MNHEY, SMNVEV (reference sequence). CDR3 length: 14 amino acids. This CDR3 is CASSPSGSAYEQYF. CDR3 DNA sequence: TGTGCCAGCAGTCCTAGCGGGAGTGCATACGAGCAGTACTTC.

V gene TRBV11-2 combines with J gene TRBJ2-7; D ambiguous. Germline V lookup: CDR1 SGHAT, CDR2 FQNNGV. The CDR3 loop spans 13 amino acids. Trimming took off 5 bases at V and 5 bases at J, with 13 bases between the two ends. The CDR3 is CASSPTTVDEQYF. In DNA, the CDR3 is TGTGCCAGCAGCCCCACCACGGTCGACGAGCAGTACTTC.

This clonotype came up many times. V gene TRBV9 combines with J gene TRBJ1-6; D is unclear. Trimming took 2 bases from V and 1 from J, leaving 7 bases between them. The CDR3 totals 15 residues. In germline, CDR1 is SGDLS, CDR2 YYNGEE. CDR3 bases: TGTGCCAGCAGCGTTGGATCATCCTATAATTCACCCCTCCACTTT. Protein product: CASSVGSSYNSPLHF.

This clonotype was counted only a few times. The chain is built from TRBV7-9 and TRBJ2-7; D is ambiguous. Germline V gene lookup returns CDR1 SEHNR and CDR2 FQNEAQ (reference sequence). The CDR3 runs 16 residues. V lost 5 bases and J 3 bases, leaving 20 bases between the germline ends. For the CDR3, the DNA is TGTGCCAGCAGCACGATCGGGTCGGGTGGTAGCTACGAGCAGTACTTC. Translation gives CASSTIGSGGSYEQYF.

This clonotype was seen a handful of times. Mismatch with germline at one junction end may stem from a read error. The gene calls are TRBV7-7 and TRBJ2-3; 13 nucleotides agree with TRBD2. The CDR3 runs 17 residues. CDR1 SSHAT and CDR2 FNYEAQ come from the germline V gene (reference sequence). CDR3 amino acids: CASSLAPLAGGPGTQYF. Written as DNA, the CDR3 is TGTGCTAGCAGCTTAGCCCCACTAGCGGGAGGGCCGGGTACGCAGTATTTT.